This paragraph reports one T cell receptor (beta chain). The antigen is undetermined. An end of the junction differs from the germline gene, which may be a read error. The sample comes from a study of cytomegalovirus exposure and HLA in healthy donors. The CDR3 consists of 13 residues. Germline V gene lookup returns CDR1 LNHDA and CDR2 SQIVND (reference sequence). Healthy individuals who donated bone marrow served as the donors. General study results and limits: While the bulk of TCR sequences proved rare, some public TCRs turned up in many donors. Among the most significant clusters, several appeared linked to common viral pathogens in a later analysis.

PCR was performed using 60 Vbeta and 13 Jbeta primers. Sequenced by immunoSEQ multiplex PCR; TCRdb stores in-frame clones only, minus some. The table records some 130,000 clones, about four fifths of them present only once. The sequenced material came from PBMCs. The TCR sequence derives from a man aged 18 to 29 in good health and CMV-seronegative. The chain links TRBV19 to TRBJ2-3; 12 bases are a match to TRBD2. The DNA of the CDR3 is TGTGCCAGTAGTACCCAACTAGCGGGGGGTCTTGTTTTT. The encoded protein is CASSTQLAGGLVF. Combining the CDR3 with reference TRBV19 and TRBJ2-3 gives the whole variable domain DGGITQSPKYLFRKEGQNVTLSCEQNLNHDAMYWYRQDPGQGLRLIYYSQIVNDFQKGDIAEGYSVSREKKESFPLTVTSAQKNPTAFYLCASSTQLAGGLVFGPGTRLTVL.